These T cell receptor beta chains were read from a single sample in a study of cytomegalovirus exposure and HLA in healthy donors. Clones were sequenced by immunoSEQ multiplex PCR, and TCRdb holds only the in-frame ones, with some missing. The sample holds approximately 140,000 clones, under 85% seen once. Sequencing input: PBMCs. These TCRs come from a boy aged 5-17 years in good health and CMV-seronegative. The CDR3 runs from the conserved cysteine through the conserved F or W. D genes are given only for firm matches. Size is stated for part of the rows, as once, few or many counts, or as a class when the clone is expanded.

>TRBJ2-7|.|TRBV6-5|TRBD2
CASSTPSGGTYEQYF
TGTGCCAGCAGTACCCCCAGCGGGGGCACCTACGAGCAGTACTTC
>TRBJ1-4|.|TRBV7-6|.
CASSHRASNEKLFF
TGTGCCAGCAGCCACAGGGCTTCTAATGAAAAACTGTTTTTT
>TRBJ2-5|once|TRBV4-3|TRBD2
CASSNRLAVGETQYF
TGCGCCAGCAGCAACCGACTAGCGGTGGGAGAGACCCAGTACTTC
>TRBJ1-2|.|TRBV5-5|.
CASSLDSNYGYTF
TGTGCCAGCAGCTTGGACAGTAACTATGGCTACACCTTC
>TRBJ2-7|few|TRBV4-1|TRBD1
CASSQGTGDPYEQYF
TGCGCCAGCAGCCAGGGGACAGGGGACCCCTACGAGCAGTACTTC
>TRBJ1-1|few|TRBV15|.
CATRDNAEAFF
TGTGCCACCAGGGACAACGCTGAAGCTTTCTTT
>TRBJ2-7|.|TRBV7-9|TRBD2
CASSPPAGVGYEQYF
TGTGCCAGCTCCCCTCCCGCGGGGGTAGGCTACGAGCAGTACTTC
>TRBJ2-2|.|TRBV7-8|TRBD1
CASSPRTGDPGELFF
TGTGCCAGCAGCCCCCGGACAGGGGATCCCGGGGAGCTGTTTTTT
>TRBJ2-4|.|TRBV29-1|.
CSVEEWTALAKNIQYF
TGCAGCGTTGAGGAGTGGACAGCGCTAGCCAAAAACATTCAGTACTTC
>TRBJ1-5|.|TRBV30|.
CAWSGQNNQPQHF
TGTGCCTGGAGTGGGCAGAATAATCAGCCCCAGCATTTT
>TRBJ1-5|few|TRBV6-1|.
CASTEWGGVGQPQHF
TGTGCCAGCACTGAGTGGGGGGGCGTCGGGCAGCCCCAGCATTTT
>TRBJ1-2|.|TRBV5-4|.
CASSLGGNMGGLYGYTF
TGTGCCAGCAGCTTGGGTGGTAACATGGGCGGGCTATATGGCTACACCTTC
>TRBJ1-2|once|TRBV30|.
CAWNHFNYGYTF
TGTGCCTGGAATCATTTTAACTATGGCTACACCTTC
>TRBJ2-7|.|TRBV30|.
CAWGPAGLLVHEQYF
TGTGCCTGGGGTCCAGCGGGTCTCTTGGTCCACGAGCAGTACTTC
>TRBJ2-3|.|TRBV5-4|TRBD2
CASSLSSGGVGTDTQYF
TGTGCCAGCAGCTTGTCTAGCGGGGGGGTTGGCACAGATACGCAGTATTTT
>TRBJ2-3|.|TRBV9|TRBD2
CASSVGGGATDTQYF
TGTGCCAGCAGCGTGGGCGGGGGGGCGACAGATACGCAGTATTTT
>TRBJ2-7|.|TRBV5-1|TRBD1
CASRLRGQGIGEQYF
TGCGCCAGCAGGTTGAGGGGACAGGGTATTGGGGAGCAGTACTTC
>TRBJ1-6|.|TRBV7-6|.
CASRGWSSPLHF
TGTGCCAGCCGTGGCTGGTCTTCACCCCTCCACTTT
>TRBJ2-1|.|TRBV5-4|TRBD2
CASSSGTSGNYNEQFF
TGTGCCAGCAGCTCGGGGACTAGCGGGAATTACAATGAGCAGTTCTTC
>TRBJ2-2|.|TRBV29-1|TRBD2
CSVGGLAGGPTGGELFF
TGCAGCGTGGGTGGACTAGCGGGAGGGCCGACGGGCGGGGAGCTGTTTTTT
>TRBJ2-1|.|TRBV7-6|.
CASSFIRTGSDEQFF
TGTGCCAGCAGCTTTATTCGCACAGGGAGCGATGAGCAGTTCTTC
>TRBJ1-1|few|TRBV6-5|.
CASSTRNTEAFF
TGTGCCAGCAGTACACGGAACACTGAAGCTTTCTTT
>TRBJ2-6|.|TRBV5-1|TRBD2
CASSGGLAGAPSGANVLTF
TGCGCCAGCAGCGGAGGACTAGCGGGGGCCCCCTCTGGGGCCAACGTCCTGACTTTC
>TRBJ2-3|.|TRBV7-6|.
CASSLISGQDTQYF
TGTGCCAGCAGCTTAATCTCTGGACAAGATACGCAGTATTTT
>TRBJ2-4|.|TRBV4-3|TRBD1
CASSQVWTGLNIQYF
TGCGCCAGCAGCCAAGTTTGGACAGGGCTAAACATTCAGTACTTC
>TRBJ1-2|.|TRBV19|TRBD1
CASSRQGAVNYGYTF
TGTGCCAGTAGCAGACAGGGGGCGGTTAACTATGGCTACACCTTC
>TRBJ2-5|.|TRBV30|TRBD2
CAWRTSGVQETQYF
TGTGCCTGGAGGACTAGCGGGGTCCAAGAGACCCAGTACTTC
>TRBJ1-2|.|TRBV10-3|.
CAISGGDFGYGYTF
TGTGCCATCAGTGGGGGAGATTTTGGCTATGGCTACACCTTC
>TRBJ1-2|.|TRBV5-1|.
CASSLASGYGYTF
TGCGCCAGCAGCTTGGCTTCAGGGTATGGCTACACCTTC
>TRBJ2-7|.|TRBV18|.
CASSPSFLYEQYF
TGTGCCAGCTCACCATCCTTCCTTTACGAGCAGTACTTC
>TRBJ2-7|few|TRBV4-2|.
CASSLTGSEQYF
TGTGCCAGCAGCCTCACAGGGTCCGAGCAGTACTTC
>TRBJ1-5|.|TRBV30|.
CAWSKTFLGNQPQHF
TGTGCCTGGAGTAAAACATTCTTGGGCAATCAGCCCCAGCATTTT
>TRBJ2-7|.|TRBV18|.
CASSPVTAAPYEQYF
TGTGCCAGCTCACCCGTGACAGCCGCTCCCTACGAGCAGTACTTC
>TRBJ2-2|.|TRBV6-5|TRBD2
CASSYLSLATGELFF
TGTGCCAGCAGTTACCTTTCACTAGCGACCGGGGAGCTGTTTTTT
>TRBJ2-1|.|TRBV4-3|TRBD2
CASSAGLAGAFEQFF
TGCGCCAGCAGCGCGGGACTAGCGGGAGCGTTTGAGCAGTTCTTC
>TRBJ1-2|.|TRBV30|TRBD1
CAWNRGPGGYTF
TGTGCCTGGAACAGGGGGCCGGGTGGCTACACCTTC
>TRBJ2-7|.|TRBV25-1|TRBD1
CASSRQGNGYEQYF
TGTGCCAGCAGTCGACAGGGTAACGGGTACGAGCAGTACTTC
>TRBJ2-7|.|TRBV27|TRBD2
CASRDIAGGYEQYF
TGTGCCAGCAGGGATATAGCGGGAGGCTACGAGCAGTACTTC
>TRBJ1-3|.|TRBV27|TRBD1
CASSRTGVEGNTIYF
TGTGCCAGCAGTAGAACAGGGGTAGAGGGAAACACCATATATTTT
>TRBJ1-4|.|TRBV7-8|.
CASSFSGSREKLFF
TGTGCCAGCAGCTTCTCGGGATCAAGGGAAAAACTGTTTTTT
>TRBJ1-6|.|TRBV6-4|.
CASSEQAYNSPLHF
TGTGCCAGCAGTGAGCAGGCCTATAATTCACCCCTCCACTTT
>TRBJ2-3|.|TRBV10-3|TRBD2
CAISDLSGIAGMSTDTQYF
TGTGCCATCAGTGATCTTAGTGGGATAGCGGGCATGAGCACAGATACGCAGTATTTT
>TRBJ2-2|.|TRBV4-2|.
CASSQGGRGWDGELFF
TGTGCCAGCAGCCAAGGGGGAAGGGGATGGGACGGGGAGCTGTTTTTT
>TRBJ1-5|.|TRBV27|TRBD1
CASSRLQGAQPQHF
TGTGCCAGCAGTCGCCTGCAGGGGGCTCAGCCCCAGCATTTT
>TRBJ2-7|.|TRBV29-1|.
CSATQGIFYEQYF
TGCAGCGCCACCCAGGGTATTTTTTACGAGCAGTACTTC
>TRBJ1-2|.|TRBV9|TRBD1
CASSTRRGQGDYGYTF
TGTGCCAGCAGCACCCGACGGGGACAGGGTGACTATGGCTACACCTTC